This T cell receptor (beta chain) was captured by sequencing in a study of cytomegalovirus exposure and HLA in healthy donors. PCR was performed using 60 Vbeta and 13 Jbeta primers. The method was immunoSEQ multiplex PCR; TCRdb's version includes in-frame clones alone and lacks a portion of them. The repertoire holds some 130,000 clones, with 78% as singletons. Germline-derived CDR1 and CDR2 are GTSNPN and SVGIG (reference sequence). Trimming cost V 0 bases and J 10 bases, with 15 bases left between them. The CDR3 totals 13 residues. The source material was PBMCs. This chain joins TRBV30 and TRBJ1-1; possible D gene TRBD1, 6 bases. The TCR sequence derives from a woman aged 40 to 49 in good health and CMV-seronegative. The chain's CDR3 is CAWSVGGPLGAFF. The CDR3 coding sequence is TGTGCCTGGAGTGTAGGGGGTCCCTTAGGAGCTTTCTTT.